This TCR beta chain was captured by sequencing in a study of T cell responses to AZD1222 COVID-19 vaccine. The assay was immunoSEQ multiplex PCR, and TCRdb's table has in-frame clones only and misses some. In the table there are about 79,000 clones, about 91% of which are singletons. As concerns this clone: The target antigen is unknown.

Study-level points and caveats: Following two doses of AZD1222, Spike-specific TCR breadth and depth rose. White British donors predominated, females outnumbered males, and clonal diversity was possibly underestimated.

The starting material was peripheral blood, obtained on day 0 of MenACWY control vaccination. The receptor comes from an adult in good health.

CDR3 amino acids: CASINDIGNSPLHF. CDR3 nucleotides: TGTGCCAGCATCAACGACATTGGTAATTCACCCCTCCACTTT. The rearrangement joins TRBV7-9 to TRBJ1-6, with D unresolved. V lost 7 bases and J lost 6, with 13 bases in between. CDR3 size: 14 residues. From germline, CDR1 is SEHNR and CDR2 FQNEAQ (reference sequence).